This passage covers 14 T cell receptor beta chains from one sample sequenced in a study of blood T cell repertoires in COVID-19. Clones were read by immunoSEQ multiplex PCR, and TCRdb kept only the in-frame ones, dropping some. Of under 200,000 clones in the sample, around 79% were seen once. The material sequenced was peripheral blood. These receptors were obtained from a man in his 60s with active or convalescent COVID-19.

CDR3 region: CASSSPGRGENTEAFF. The CDR3 DNA is TGTGCCAGCAGCTCACCCGGCAGGGGGGAGAACACTGAAGCTTTCTTT. V gene TRBV7-8 combines with J gene TRBJ1-1; 7 bases line up with TRBD1. With V trimmed by 4 bases and J by 1 base, 9 bases remained unmatched. This CDR3 contains 16 residues. Germline-derived CDR1 and CDR2 are SGHVS and FQNEAQ.

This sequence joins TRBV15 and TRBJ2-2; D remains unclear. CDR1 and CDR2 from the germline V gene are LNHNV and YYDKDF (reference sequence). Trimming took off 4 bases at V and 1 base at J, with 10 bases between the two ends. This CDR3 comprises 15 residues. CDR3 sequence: CATSIRVGNTGELFF. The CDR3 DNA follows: TGTGCCACCAGCATCCGGGTAGGGAACACCGGGGAGCTGTTTTTT.

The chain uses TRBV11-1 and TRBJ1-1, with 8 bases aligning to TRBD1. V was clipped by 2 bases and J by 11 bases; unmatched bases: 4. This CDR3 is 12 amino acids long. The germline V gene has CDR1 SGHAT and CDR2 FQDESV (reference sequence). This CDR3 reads CASSLPGGLAFF. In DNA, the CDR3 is TGTGCCAGCAGCTTACCAGGGGGCTTGGCTTTCTTT.

CDR3: CASSRGTGDLTGELFF. The CDR3 DNA reads as TGTGCCAGCAGCCGAGGGACAGGGGATTTAACCGGGGAGCTGTTTTTT. The chain carries TRBV3-1 (or the pseudogene TRBV3-2) and TRBJ2-2; 10 bases fit TRBD1. The germline V gene encodes CDR1 LGHDT and CDR2 YNNKEL (reference sequence). Losses at the gene ends were 4 bases for V and 5 bases for J; bases not matched to a gene: 7. The CDR3 consists of 16 residues.

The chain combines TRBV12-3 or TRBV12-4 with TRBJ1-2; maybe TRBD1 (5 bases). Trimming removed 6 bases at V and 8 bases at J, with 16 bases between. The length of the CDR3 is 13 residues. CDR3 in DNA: TGTGCCAGCAGCGTAGCTGACAGAGGCGGCTACACCTTC. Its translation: CASSVADRGGYTF.

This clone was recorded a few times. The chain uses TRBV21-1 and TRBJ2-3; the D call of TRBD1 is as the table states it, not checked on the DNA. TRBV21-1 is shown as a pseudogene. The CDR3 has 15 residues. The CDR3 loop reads CASSYRGNCTDTQYF. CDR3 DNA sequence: TGTGCCAGCAGCTACAGGGGCAACTGCACAGATACGCAGTATTTT.

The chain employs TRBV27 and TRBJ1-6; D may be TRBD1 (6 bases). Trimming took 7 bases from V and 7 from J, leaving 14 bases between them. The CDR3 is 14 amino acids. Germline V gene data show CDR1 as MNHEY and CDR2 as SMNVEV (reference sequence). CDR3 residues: CASTPAGANSPLHF. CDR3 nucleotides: TGTGCCAGCACCCCCGCAGGGGCCAATTCACCCCTCCACTTT.

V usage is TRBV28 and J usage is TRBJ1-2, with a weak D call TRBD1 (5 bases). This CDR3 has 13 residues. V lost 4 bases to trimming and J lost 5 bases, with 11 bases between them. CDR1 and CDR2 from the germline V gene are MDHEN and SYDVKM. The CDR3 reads CASSWRGGYGYTF. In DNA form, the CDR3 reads TGTGCCAGCAGTTGGCGGGGGGGGTATGGCTACACCTTC.

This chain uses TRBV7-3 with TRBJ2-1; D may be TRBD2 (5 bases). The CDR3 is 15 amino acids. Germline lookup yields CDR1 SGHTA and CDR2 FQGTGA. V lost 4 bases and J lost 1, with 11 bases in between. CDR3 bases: TGTGCCAGCAGCTCGTTCGGGGTTTCCTACAATGAGCAGTTCTTC. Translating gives CASSSFGVSYNEQFF.

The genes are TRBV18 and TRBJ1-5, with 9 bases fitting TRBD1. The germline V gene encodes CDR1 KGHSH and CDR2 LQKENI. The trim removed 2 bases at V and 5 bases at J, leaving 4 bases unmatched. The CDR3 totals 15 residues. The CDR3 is CASSPGQGSDQPQHF. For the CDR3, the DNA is TGTGCCAGCTCACCAGGACAGGGGTCAGATCAGCCCCAGCATTTT.

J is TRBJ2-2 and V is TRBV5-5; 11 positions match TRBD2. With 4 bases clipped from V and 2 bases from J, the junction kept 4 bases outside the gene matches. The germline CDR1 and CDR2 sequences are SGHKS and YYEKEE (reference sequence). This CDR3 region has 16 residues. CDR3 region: CASSTGTSGNTGELFF. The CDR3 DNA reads TGTGCCAGCAGCACCGGGACTAGCGGAAACACCGGGGAGCTGTTTTTT.

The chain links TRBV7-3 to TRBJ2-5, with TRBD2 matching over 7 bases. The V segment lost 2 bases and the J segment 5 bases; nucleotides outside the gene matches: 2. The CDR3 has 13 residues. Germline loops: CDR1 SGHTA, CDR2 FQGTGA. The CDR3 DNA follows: TGTGCCAGCAGCTTAGGGGGGGTTGAGACCCAGTACTTC. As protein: CASSLGGVETQYF.

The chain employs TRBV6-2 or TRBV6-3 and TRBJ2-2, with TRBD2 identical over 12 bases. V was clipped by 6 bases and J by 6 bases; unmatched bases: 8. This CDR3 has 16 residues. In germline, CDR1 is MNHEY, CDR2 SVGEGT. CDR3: CASSKRLAGGPGELFF. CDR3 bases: TGTGCCAGCAGCAAACGTCTAGCGGGAGGGCCCGGGGAGCTGTTTTTT.

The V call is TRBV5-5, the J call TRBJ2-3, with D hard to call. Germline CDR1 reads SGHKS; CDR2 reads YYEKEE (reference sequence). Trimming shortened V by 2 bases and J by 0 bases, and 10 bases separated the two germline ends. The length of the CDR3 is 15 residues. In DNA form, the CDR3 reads TGTGCCAGCAGCTTTGAGCAACTTAGCACAGATACGCAGTATTTT. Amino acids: CASSFEQLSTDTQYF.